This TCR beta chain was documented in a study of blood T cell repertoires in COVID-19 (dated by TCRdb to 2020 to 2021). In terms of the full investigation: Samples from collaborators originated in the United States, Italy and Spain and spanned both the acute and convalescent phases of COVID-19. The material from the prospective study consisted of cDNA or gDNA derived from T cells, B-cell-depleted T cells, or PBMCs. Subjects who had been exposed to COVID-19, were actively infected with it, or had recovered from it provided the deeply sampled blood TCRbeta repertoires that made up the dataset. The repertoires were released in a freely available public database meant as a resource for research on the immune response to SARS-CoV-2. The samples were drawn from two sources: the first 160 participants of the ongoing ImmuneRACE study, and over 1,000 subjects contributed by 6 global collaborators. The sample metadata nearly always contained a de-identified subject ID, COVID-19 status, age in years and sex. Where HLA class I and class II types were available, the types were taken from metadata supplied by the sample provider, not from assay-based typing.

The junction shows trimming of 10 bases on V and 3 bases on J, and the gene matches do not reach 10 bases of it. The CDR3 spans 15 residues, from the cysteine through the phenylalanine. Only CDR3 DNA remains: 45 bases, in frame from the first base. The germline V gene yields MNHEY for CDR1 and SVGAGI for CDR2. Study-level results and caveats: The amount of clinical and demographic metadata varied by source and participant and was provided uncurated.

Worth noting for this clone: No cognate antigen has been identified for it. No quality values exist for individual bases; no much larger clone is one base distant.

At one collaborating source in Seattle, patients were enrolled during active infection and were followed longitudinally through the course of disease. Whole blood was collected in K2EDTA tubes by collaborating institutions according to the institutions' own protocols. For TCRbeta analysis, collaborator samples were shipped as frozen whole blood, as isolated PBMCs, or as DNA extracted from either sample type. TCRbeta CDR3 regions were amplified from genomic DNA using the immunoSEQ Assay, a bias-controlled multiplex PCR. As for the authors' bioinformatics: Within the assay, amplification of reference gene primers was used to estimate how many nucleated cells each sample contained. Sequence reads were collapsed and filtered to measure the absolute abundance of every unique TCRbeta CDR3 rearrangement. Productive Simpson clonality was computed per sample as the square root of Simpson's diversity index over productive rearrangements. The immuneACCESS repertoire file appears here via TCRdb, limited to in-frame rearrangements. These files lack a portion of the clones; in checked studies, under half of the deficit traces to unresolved V genes, and the cause of the others is not known. The V and J calls and clone size come from that table; D and trimming were worked out from the DNA. Across this sample there are about 75,000 clones, with about 88% seen only once. Approximately 5.8% of the sample is held by the ten biggest clonotypes.

This clonotype originated in an elderly man with COVID-19, enrolled during active disease. Sequencing was carried out using peripheral blood. The rearranged chain carries TRBV6-5 and TRBJ1-5; 9 bases in the junction line up with TRBD1. The nucleotide sequence reads TGTGCCATCTCGACAGGGGGGGCTTTCAATCAGCCCCAGCATTTT. Protein translation: CAISTGGAFNQPQHF.